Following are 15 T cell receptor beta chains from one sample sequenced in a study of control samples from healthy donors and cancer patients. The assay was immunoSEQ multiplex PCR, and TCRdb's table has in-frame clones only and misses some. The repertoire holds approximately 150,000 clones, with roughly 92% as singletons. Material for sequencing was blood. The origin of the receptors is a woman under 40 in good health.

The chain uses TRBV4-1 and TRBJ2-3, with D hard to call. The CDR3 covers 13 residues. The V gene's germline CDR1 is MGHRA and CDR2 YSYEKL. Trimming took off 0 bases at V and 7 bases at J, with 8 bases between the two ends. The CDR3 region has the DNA TGCGCCAGCAGCCAAGAGGAAGCTTATACGCAGTATTTT. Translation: CASSQEEAYTQYF.

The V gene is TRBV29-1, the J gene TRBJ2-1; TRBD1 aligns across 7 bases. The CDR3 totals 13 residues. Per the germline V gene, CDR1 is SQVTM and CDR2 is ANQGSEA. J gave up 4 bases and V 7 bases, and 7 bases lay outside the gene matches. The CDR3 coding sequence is TGCAGCGCCGATCAGACAGGGTACAATGAGCAGTTCTTC. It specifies CSADQTGYNEQFF.

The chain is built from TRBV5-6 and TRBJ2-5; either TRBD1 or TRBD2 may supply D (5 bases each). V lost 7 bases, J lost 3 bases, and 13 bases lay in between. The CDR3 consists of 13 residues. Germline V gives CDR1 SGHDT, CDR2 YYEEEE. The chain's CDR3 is CASRDQNKETQYF. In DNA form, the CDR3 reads TGTGCCAGCCGGGACCAGAATAAAGAGACCCAGTACTTC.

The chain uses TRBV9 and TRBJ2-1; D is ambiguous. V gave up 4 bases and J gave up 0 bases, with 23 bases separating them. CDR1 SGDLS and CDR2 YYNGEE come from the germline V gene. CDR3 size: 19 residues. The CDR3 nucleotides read TGTGCCAGCAGCCCGACGACGCCACGGCGGACCAGCTCCTACAATGAGCAGTTCTTC. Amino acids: CASSPTTPRRTSSYNEQFF.

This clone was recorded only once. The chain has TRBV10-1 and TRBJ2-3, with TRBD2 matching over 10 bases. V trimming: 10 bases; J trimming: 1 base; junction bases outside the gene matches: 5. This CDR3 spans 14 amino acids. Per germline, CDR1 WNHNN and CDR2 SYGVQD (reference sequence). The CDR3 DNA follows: TGCGCCAACCCGACTAGCGGGTGCACAGATACGCAGTATTTT. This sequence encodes CANPTSGCTDTQYF.

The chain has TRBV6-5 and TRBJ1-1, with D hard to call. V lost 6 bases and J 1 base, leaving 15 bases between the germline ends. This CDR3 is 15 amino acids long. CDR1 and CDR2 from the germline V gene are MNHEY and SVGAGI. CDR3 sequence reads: CASRNPPGGNTEAFF. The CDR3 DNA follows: TGTGCCAGCAGGAATCCCCCCGGCGGGAACACTGAAGCTTTCTTT.

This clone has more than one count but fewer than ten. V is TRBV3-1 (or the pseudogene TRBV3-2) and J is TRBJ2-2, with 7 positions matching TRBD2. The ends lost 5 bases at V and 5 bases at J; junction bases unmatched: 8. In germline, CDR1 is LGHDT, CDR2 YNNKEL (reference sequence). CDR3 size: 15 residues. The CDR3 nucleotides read TGTGCCAGCAGCAGCGGGGACCTTTGGACCGGGGAGCTGTTTTTT. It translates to CASSSGDLWTGELFF.

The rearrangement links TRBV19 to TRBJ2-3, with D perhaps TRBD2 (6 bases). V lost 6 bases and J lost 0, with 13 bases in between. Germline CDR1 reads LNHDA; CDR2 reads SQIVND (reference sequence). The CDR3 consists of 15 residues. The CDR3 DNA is TGTGCCAGTAGCCGCCCAGCGGGTAGCACAGATACGCAGTATTTT. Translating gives CASSRPAGSTDTQYF.

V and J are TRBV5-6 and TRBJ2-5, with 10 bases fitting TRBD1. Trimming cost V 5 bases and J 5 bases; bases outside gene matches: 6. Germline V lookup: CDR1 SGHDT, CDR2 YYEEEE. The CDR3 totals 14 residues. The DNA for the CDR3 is TGTGCCAGCAGGGACAGGGGGGGTTGGGAGACCCAGTACTTC. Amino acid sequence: CASRDRGGWETQYF.

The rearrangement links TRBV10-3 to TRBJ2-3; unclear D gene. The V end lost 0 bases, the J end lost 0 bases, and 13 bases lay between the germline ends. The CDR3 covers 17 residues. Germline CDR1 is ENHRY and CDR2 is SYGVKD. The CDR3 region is CAISESRIVLSTDTQYF. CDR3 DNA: TGTGCCATCAGTGAGTCGAGGATCGTATTAAGCACAGATACGCAGTATTTT.

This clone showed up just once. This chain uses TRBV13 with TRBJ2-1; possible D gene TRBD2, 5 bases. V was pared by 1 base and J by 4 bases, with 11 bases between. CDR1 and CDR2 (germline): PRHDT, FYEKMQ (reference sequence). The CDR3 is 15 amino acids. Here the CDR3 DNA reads TGTGCCAGCAGCTTAGATCGAGGGCCGTACAATGAGCAGTTCTTC. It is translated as CASSLDRGPYNEQFF.

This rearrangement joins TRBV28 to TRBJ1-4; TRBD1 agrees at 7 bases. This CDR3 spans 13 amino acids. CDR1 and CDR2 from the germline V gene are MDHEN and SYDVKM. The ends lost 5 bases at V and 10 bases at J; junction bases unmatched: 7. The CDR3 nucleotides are TGTGCCAGCAGTACCGGGACAGTGACAAAACTGTTTTTT. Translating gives CASSTGTVTKLFF.

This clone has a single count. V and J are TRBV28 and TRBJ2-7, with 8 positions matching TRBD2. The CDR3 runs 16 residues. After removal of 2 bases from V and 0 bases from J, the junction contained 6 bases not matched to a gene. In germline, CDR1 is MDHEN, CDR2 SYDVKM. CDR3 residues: CASSLHYTSGSYEQYF. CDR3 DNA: TGTGCCAGCAGTTTACATTATACTAGCGGCTCCTACGAGCAGTACTTC. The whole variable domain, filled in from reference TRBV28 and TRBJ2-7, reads DVKVTQSSRYLVKRTGEKVFLECVQDMDHENMFWYRQDPGLGLRLIYFSYDVKMKEKGDIPEGYSVSREKKERFSLILESASTNQTSMYLCASSLHYTSGSYEQYFGPGTRLTVT.

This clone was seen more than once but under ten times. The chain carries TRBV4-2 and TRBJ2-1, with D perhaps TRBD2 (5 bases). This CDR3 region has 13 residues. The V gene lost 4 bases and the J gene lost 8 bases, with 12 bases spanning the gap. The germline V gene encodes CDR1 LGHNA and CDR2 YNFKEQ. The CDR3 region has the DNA TGTGCCAGCAGCCCAACTGGCGGGTATGAGCAGTTCTTC. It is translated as CASSPTGGYEQFF.

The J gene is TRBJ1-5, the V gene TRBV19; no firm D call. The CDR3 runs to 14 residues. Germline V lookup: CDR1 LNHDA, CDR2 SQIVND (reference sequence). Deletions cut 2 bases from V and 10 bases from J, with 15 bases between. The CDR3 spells CASSILGGGSPQHF. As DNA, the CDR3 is TGTGCCAGTAGTATATTAGGAGGAGGGAGCCCCCAGCATTTT.